This TCR beta chain was profiled in a study of T cell responses to AZD1222 COVID-19 vaccine (dated by TCRdb to the early 2020s). Background for the entire study: TCR sequencing was performed for roughly 250 trial participants, of whom around 200 were given two doses of AZD1222 and about 25 were given two doses of MenACWY control vaccine. Enrollment into the trials was organized by age into subgroups of 18-55, 56-69 and 70-plus years, and those subgroups contained around 150, 28 and 57 TCR-sequenced participants, respectively. Findings and caveats that apply to the study as a whole: The whole spike protein was spanned by vaccine-associated CD4 TCRs, and dominant responses were seen in regions 160-218 and 743-854. After two AZD1222 doses, both the breadth and the depth of spike-specific TCRs were significantly higher than at day 0 and than in MenACWY recipients. Most participants were white British and females outnumbered males, and the authors suggested that clonal diversity may have been underestimated. Epitopes outside the regions mutated in the B.1.351 and B.1.1.7 variants were reportedly recognized by nearly half of the unique spike-specific TCRs. Conclusions about previously exposed vaccinees are limited, since just a handful of AZD1222 recipients were seropositive for SARS-CoV-2 at baseline. Because no samples from the day 14 peak response were available, repertoires could be characterized only after the peak T cell response. In the small 56-69-year group, the increase in depth fell short of significance, most likely because of low power.

CDR1 LGHNA and CDR2 YNFKEQ were looked up in the germline V gene. V is cut by 0 bases and J by 5 bases, and the space between the germline ends is 10 bases. The CDR3 numbers 14 residues from cysteine through phenylalanine. The kept DNA is CDR3 alone, 42 bases in frame from the first base. Remarks on this clone: Its antigen target is currently unknown. Base-call qualities are not available, and no considerably larger clone is one nucleotide away.

The CDR3 regions of human TCRbeta chains were analyzed by immunosequencing. Turning to the authors' computational methods: Repertoire TCRs were checked for matches against a reference library of SARS-CoV-2-specific TCRs that had been generated using the MIRA antigen-specificity platform. Breadth was defined as the fraction of unique TCRs that were SARS-CoV-2-associated, and depth was defined as the fraction of total T cells that were SARS-CoV-2-associated. Using the MIRA data, every spike-specific TCR was mapped to the spike region that the TCR reacted to and assigned to either a CD4 or a CD8 class. Log10-transformed breadth and depth values were compared by one-way ANOVA with Sidak's multiple comparisons tests. TCRdb mirrors the immuneACCESS table, restricted to in-frame sequences. Some clones are absent from its copies; in checked studies, under half trace to an unresolved V gene, and the reason for the others is unknown. V and J calls and clone size are those listed in that table; D and trimming were worked out from the DNA. The sample data list approximately 120,000 clones, and around 87% of these were observed just once. The ten biggest clones cover around 4.5% of the sample.

The intended sense of this specimen's time point label: about 28 days (+/-7) after the second vaccine dose. AZD1222 recipients given second doses at about 4 weeks or at about 12 weeks were pooled, since spike-specific TCR depth and breadth were not found to differ between the two schedules. Vaccinee samples were obtained from the UK trials COV001 and COV002, which included a single-blind randomized controlled phase 2/3 trial of AZD1222 (ChAdOx1 nCoV-19) in healthy adults. For TCRbeta chain sequencing, PBMC samples were collected from trial participants at day 0 and at day 28 after the second dose.

The chain is assembled from TRBV4-2 and TRBJ2-5; no confident D gene assignment can be made. Source: peripheral blood, taken 28 days after the second AZD1222 dose. The receptor was isolated from an adult who received the AZD1222 COVID-19 vaccine. In nucleotides, the sequence is TGTGCCAGCAGCCAAGATCTAGTGGATGAGACCCAGTACTTC. Its protein is CASSQDLVDETQYF.